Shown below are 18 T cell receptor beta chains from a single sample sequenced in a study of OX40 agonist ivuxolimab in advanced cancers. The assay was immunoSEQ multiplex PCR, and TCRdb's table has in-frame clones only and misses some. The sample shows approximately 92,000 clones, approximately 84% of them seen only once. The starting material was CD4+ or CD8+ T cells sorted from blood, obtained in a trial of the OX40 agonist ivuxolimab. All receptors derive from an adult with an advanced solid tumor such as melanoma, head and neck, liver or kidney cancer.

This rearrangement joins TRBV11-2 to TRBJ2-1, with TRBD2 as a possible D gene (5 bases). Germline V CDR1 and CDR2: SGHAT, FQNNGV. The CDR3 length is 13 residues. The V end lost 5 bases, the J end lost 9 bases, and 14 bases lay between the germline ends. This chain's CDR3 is CASSPGLNSEQFF. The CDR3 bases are TGTGCCAGCAGCCCCGGACTGAACAGTGAGCAGTTCTTC.

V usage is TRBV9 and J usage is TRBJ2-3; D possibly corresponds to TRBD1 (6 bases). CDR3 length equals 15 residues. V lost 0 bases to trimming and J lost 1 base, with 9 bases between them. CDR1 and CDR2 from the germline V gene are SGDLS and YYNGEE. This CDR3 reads CASSVGQDRTDTQYF. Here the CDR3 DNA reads TGTGCCAGCAGCGTAGGACAGGACCGCACAGATACGCAGTATTTT.

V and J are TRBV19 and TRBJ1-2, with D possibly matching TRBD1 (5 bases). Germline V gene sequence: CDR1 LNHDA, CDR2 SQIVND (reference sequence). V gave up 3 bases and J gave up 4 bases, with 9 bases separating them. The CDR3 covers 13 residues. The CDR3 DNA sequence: TGTGCCAGTAGTATTATCGACAGCTATGGCTACACCTTC. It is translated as CASSIIDSYGYTF.

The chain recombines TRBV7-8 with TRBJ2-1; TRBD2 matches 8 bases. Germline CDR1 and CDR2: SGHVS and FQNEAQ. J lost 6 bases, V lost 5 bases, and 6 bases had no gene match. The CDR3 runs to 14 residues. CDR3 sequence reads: CASSPGRAGNEQFF. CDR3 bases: TGTGCCAGCAGCCCCGGGAGGGCCGGCAATGAGCAGTTCTTC.

The CDR3 is CASSVQRVGGPDTQYF. For the CDR3, the DNA is TGTGCCAGCAGCGTACAGAGGGTGGGGGGGCCAGATACGCAGTATTTT. The rearrangement uses TRBV9 and TRBJ2-3; the D gene is possibly TRBD2 (7 bases). The germline V and J ends were trimmed by 1 base and 4 bases, with 16 bases remaining between them. From germline, CDR1 is SGDLS and CDR2 YYNGEE. The CDR3 extends over 16 amino acids.

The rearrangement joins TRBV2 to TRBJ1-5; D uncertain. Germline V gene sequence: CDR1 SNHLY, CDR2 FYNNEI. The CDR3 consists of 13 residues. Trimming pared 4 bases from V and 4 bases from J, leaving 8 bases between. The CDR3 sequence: CASSVRGNQPQHF. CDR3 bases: TGTGCCAGCAGTGTTCGGGGTAATCAGCCCCAGCATTTT.

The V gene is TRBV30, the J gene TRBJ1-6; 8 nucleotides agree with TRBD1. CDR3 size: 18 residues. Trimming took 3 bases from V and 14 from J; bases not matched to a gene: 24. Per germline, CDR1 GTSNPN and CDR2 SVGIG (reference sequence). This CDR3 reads CAWSKKDRSGTGFGALHF. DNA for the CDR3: TGTGCCTGGAGCAAAAAAGACCGATCCGGGACAGGCTTCGGGGCCCTCCACTTT.

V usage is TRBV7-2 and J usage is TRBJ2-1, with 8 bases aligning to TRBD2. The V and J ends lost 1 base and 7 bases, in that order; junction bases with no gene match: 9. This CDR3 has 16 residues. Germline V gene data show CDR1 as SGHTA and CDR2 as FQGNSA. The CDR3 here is CASSLDSSGSWNEQFF. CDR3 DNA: TGTGCCAGCAGCTTAGATTCAAGCGGGAGTTGGAATGAGCAGTTCTTC.

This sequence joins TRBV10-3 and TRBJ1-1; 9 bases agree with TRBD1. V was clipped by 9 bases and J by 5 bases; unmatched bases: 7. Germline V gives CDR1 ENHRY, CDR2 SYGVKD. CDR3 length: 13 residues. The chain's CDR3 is CAMSRQGDTEAFF. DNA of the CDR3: TGTGCCATGTCCCGACAGGGGGATACTGAAGCTTTCTTT.

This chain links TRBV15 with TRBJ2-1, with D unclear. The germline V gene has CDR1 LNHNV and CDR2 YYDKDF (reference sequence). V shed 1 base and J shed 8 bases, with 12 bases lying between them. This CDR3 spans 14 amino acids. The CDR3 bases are TGTGCCACCAGCAGAGGGGCCTCGGTCGATGAGCAGTTCTTC. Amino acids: CATSRGASVDEQFF.

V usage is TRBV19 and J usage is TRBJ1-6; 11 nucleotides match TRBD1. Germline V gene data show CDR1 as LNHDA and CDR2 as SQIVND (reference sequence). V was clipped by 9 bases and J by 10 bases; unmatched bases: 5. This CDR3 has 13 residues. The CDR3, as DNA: TGTGCCAGCCGGACAGGGGGCAAGTCACCCCTCCACTTT. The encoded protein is CASRTGGKSPLHF.

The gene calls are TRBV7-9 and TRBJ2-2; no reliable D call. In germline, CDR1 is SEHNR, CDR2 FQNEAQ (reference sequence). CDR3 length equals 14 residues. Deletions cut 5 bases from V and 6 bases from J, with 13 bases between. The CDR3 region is CASSTPYGAGELFF. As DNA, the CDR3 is TGTGCCAGCAGCACCCCGTACGGAGCCGGGGAGCTGTTTTTT. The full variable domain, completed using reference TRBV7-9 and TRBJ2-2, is DTGVSQNPRHKITKRGQNVTFRCDPISEHNRLYWYRQTLGQGPEFLTYFQNEAQLEKSRLLSDRFSAERPKGSFSTLEIQRTEQGDSAMYLCASSTPYGAGELFFGEGSRLTVL.

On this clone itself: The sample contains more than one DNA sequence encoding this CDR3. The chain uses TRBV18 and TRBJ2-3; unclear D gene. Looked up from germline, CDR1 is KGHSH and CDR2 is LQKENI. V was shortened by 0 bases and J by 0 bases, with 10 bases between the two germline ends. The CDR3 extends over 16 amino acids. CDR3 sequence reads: CASSPPGGPSTDTQYF. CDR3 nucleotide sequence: TGTGCCAGCTCACCACCGGGCGGACCTAGCACAGATACGCAGTATTTT.

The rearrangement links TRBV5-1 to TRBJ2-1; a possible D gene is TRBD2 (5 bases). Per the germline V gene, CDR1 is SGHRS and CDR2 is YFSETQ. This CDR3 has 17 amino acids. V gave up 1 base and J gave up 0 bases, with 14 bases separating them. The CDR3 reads CASSLPLIAHSYNEQFF. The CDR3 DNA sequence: TGCGCCAGCAGCTTGCCCCTGATAGCGCACTCCTACAATGAGCAGTTCTTC.

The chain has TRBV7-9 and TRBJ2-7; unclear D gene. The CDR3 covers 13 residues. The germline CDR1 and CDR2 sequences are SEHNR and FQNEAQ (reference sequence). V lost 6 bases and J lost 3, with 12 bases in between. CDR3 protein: CASRRTASYEQYF. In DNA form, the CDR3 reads TGTGCCAGCAGACGGACCGCAAGCTACGAGCAGTACTTC.

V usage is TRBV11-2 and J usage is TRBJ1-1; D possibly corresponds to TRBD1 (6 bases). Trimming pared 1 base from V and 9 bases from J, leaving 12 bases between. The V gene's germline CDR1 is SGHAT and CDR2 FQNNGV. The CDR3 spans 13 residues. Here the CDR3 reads CASSLAPDRQAFF. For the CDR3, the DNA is TGTGCCAGCAGCTTAGCCCCGGACAGACAAGCTTTCTTT.

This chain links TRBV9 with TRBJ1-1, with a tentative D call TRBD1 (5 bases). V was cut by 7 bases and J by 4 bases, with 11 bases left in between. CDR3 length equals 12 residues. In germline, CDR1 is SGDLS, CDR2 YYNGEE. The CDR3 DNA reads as TGTGCCAGCCAGGCGGGGACCACTGAAGCTTTCTTT. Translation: CASQAGTTEAFF.

The DNA of the CDR3 is TGTGCCACCAGCACCCCGTATGGCTACACCTTC. It encodes CATSTPYGYTF. This rearrangement joins TRBV15 to TRBJ1-2; D not certain. The CDR3 has 11 amino acids. Trimming pared 4 bases from V and 5 bases from J, leaving 5 bases between. The V gene's germline CDR1 is LNHNV and CDR2 YYDKDF (reference sequence).